The clone carrying this T cell receptor beta chain was seen a single time. The antigen is undetermined. At one end, the junction sequence differs from germline, possibly due to a read error. Unsorted bulk tissue of roughly 18-31 mg yielded co-extracted RNA and DNA. Primary liver carcinoma in the patients was surgically resected. Collection of samples drew on five separate regions of each tumor. These data belong to a study of tumor-infiltrating lymphocytes in primary liver carcinoma. Study results and limitations: Just about 7-24% of leading clones were found in every one of five regions.

Using a constant-region primer together with ProtoScript II reverse transcriptase, TCR beta cDNA was made from roughly 500 ng of total RNA. Slightly modified ARM-PCR served as the procedure for the TCR beta libraries. These libraries came from three rounds of nested multiplex PCR. A C-beta reverse primer and TRBV1-TRBV30 forward primers served in each of the first two PCR rounds, at 9 to 11 cycles apiece. TCRdb recomputed calls from the multiplex PCR reads with MiXCR, one row per CDR3 protein. The data contain about 97,000 distinct CDR3 sequences, around two thirds of them singletons. The germline gives CDR1 SGHNT, CDR2 YENEEA. The CDR3 runs to 15 residues.

The chain couples TRBV11-3 to TRBJ2-1, with a weak D call TRBD2 (6 bases). The sample was liver tumor tissue from sampling region 2. Subset here: tumor region T2, inferior pole. The receptor was isolated from a woman aged 55-69 years with primary liver carcinoma and hepatitis B virus infection. In nucleotides, the CDR3 is TGCGCCAACATCTTAGATGGAGGGGTCTACAATGAGCAGTTCTTC. Protein product: CANILDGGVYNEQFF.